Below are 13 T cell receptor beta chains sequenced from a single sample in a study of T cell responses to AZD1222 COVID-19 vaccine. Generated by immunoSEQ multiplex PCR, the TCRdb table keeps only in-frame clones and is missing some. Among nearly 95,000 clones listed, around 91% were seen once. The sequencing here drew on peripheral blood, taken on day 0 of AZD1222 vaccination. The receptors shown here come from an adult in good health.

The chain recombines TRBV7-6 with TRBJ1-5; tentatively, D is TRBD1 (6 bases). This CDR3 region has 15 residues. V was cut by 5 bases and J by 2 bases, with 13 bases left in between. Germline V gene lookup returns CDR1 SGHVS and CDR2 FNYEAQ. The CDR3 region has the DNA TGTGCCAGCAGCCCCGGGGCAGGGGGCAATCAGCCCCAGCATTTT. It encodes CASSPGAGGNQPQHF.

J is TRBJ1-4 and V is TRBV12-3 or TRBV12-4; D is unresolved. The CDR3 covers 13 residues. V shed 11 bases and J shed 7 bases, with 17 bases lying between them. The CDR3 protein is CARDPPRVEKLFF. CDR3 DNA sequence: TGTGCCCGCGACCCGCCGCGAGTTGAAAAACTGTTTTTT.

The CDR3 is CAITRTGDTEAFF. The CDR3, as DNA: TGTGCCATCACTAGGACAGGGGACACTGAAGCTTTCTTT. The chain combines TRBV10-3 with TRBJ1-1; 9 nucleotides match TRBD1. CDR1 and CDR2 from the germline V gene are ENHRY and SYGVKD. Trimming cost V 7 bases and J 3 bases; bases outside gene matches: 3. The CDR3 covers 13 residues.

This sequence joins TRBV9 and TRBJ2-3; 14 nucleotides match TRBD2. V was pared by 4 bases and J by 0 bases, with 7 bases of the junction left unmatched. CDR1 is SGDLS and CDR2 is YYNGEE in the germline V gene. This CDR3 is built from 18 residues. DNA of the CDR3: TGTGCCAGCAGCCATGGGACTAGCGGGGGCCTTAGCACAGATACGCAGTATTTT. Its translation is CASSHGTSGGLSTDTQYF.

The chain recombines TRBV19 with TRBJ1-6; 7 nucleotides agree with TRBD1. CDR3 length: 15 residues. Germline V gene data show CDR1 as LNHDA and CDR2 as SQIVND (reference sequence). The ends lost 9 bases at V and 8 bases at J; junction bases unmatched: 13. The CDR3 nucleotides are TGTGCCAGCACGCCGTGGAGGGGGCCGGATTCACCCCTCCACTTT. It is translated as CASTPWRGPDSPLHF.

This clone turned up a few times. CDR3 coding DNA: TGTGCCAGCAGTTTGGGGACAAACACCATATATTTT. It is translated as CASSLGTNTIYF. The rearrangement joins TRBV12-3 or TRBV12-4 to TRBJ1-3; tentative D call: TRBD1 (5 bases). This CDR3 is 12 amino acids long. V lost 3 bases and J lost 6, with 6 bases in between.

The chain employs TRBV4-3 and TRBJ2-1; 10 bases are shared with TRBD2. Unmatched junction bases numbered 12, after V lost 2 bases and J lost 2 bases. The CDR3 extends over 19 amino acids. The germline CDR1 and CDR2 sequences are LGHNA and YSLEER. For the CDR3, the DNA is TGCGCCAGCAGCCAATTCTTGGCTAGCGGGGGCCGGACCTACAATGAGCAGTTCTTC. The encoded protein is CASSQFLASGGRTYNEQFF.

V usage is TRBV7-2 and J usage is TRBJ1-5; 7 bases are shared with TRBD1. Germline assignment: CDR1 SGHTA and CDR2 FQGNSA. Trimming removed 5 bases from V and 4 bases from J; junction bases left unmatched: 5. The CDR3 length is 14 residues. In DNA, the CDR3 is TGTGCCAGCAGCACCCAACAGGGGAATCAGCCCCAGCATTTT. It codes for CASSTQQGNQPQHF.

The chain combines TRBV5-1 with TRBJ2-2, with TRBD2 matching over 11 bases. The V and J ends lost 4 bases and 4 bases, in that order; junction bases with no gene match: 9. CDR1 is SGHRS and CDR2 is YFSETQ in the germline V gene. This CDR3 is 17 amino acids long. The DNA for the CDR3 is TGCGCCAGCAGCCCTGGGACTAGCGGCGTCTTCACCGGGGAGCTGTTTTTT. Amino acid sequence: CASSPGTSGVFTGELFF.

The chain employs TRBV25-1 and TRBJ2-4; perhaps TRBD2 as D (6 bases). This CDR3 region has 14 residues. CDR1 MGHDK and CDR2 SYGVNS come from the germline V gene. Deletions cut 4 bases from V and 1 base from J, with 8 bases between. The CDR3 loop reads CASSVGGAKNIQYF. CDR3 coding DNA: TGTGCCAGCAGTGTCGGAGGGGCCAAAAACATTCAGTACTTC.

This chain joins TRBV7-8 and TRBJ1-6; TRBD1 agrees at 9 bases. The CDR3 runs to 15 residues. V gave up 1 base and J gave up 10 bases; unmatched junction bases: 5. Germline assignment: CDR1 SGHVS and CDR2 FQNEAQ. In nucleotides, the CDR3 is TGTGCCAGCAGCTTAGTGGACAGGGGAGGCTCACCCCTCCACTTT. Translation gives CASSLVDRGGSPLHF.

CDR3 loop: CASSNGLVRDRSSNYGYTF. The DNA of the CDR3 is TGTGCCAGCAGCAATGGGTTGGTGCGGGACAGATCGTCTAACTATGGCTACACCTTC. The chain couples TRBV21-1 to TRBJ1-2; TRBD1 was called by the table and not checked on the DNA. TRBV21-1 is marked as a pseudogene. The CDR3 covers 19 residues.

This chain uses TRBV4-3 with TRBJ1-3; D call uncertain. Trimming cost V 0 bases and J 0 bases, with 18 bases left between them. The CDR3 consists of 19 residues. Per the germline V gene, CDR1 is LGHNA and CDR2 is YSLEER. CDR3 sequence: CASSQEGPGHDFSGNTIYF. The CDR3, as DNA: TGCGCCAGCAGCCAAGAGGGCCCTGGCCACGATTTCTCTGGAAACACCATATATTTT.